This T cell receptor beta chain was obtained from a study of blood T cell dynamics during melanoma immunotherapy. Method: immunoSEQ multiplex PCR; TCRdb's copy keeps in-frame clones and lacks some. The sample contains 10,000 to 15,000 clones, 88% of which appear only once. This CDR3 is built from 15 residues. Germline CDR1 reads SGHKS; CDR2 reads YYEKEE (reference sequence). Trimming cost V 0 bases and J 6 bases, with 13 bases left between them. Time point specified: week 3, after first cycle of checkpoint inhibitor. The clonotype comes from a human donor with melanoma. The chain joins TRBV5-5 to TRBJ2-1, with D perhaps TRBD2 (6 bases). Sequences were derived from blood, sampled from a patient treated with checkpoint blockade. The CDR3 bases are TGTGCCAGCAGCTTGGCGGGAGAAGGGTTCAATGAGCAGTTCTTC. As protein: CASSLAGEGFNEQFF.